One and the same sample provided the 20 T cell receptor beta chains below, sequenced in a study of blood T cell repertoires in COVID-19. Assay: immunoSEQ multiplex PCR; the TCRdb copy retains only in-frame clones and omits some. This sample yields a few hundred thousand clones, of which approximately 80% are seen a single time; 1.5% to 2% belongs to the top ten. Sequencing input: peripheral blood. Receptors were obtained from a man aged 30 to 39 who had recovered from COVID-19.

V usage is TRBV4-1 and J usage is TRBJ2-2; 9 bases match TRBD1. Per the germline V gene, CDR1 is MGHRA and CDR2 is YSYEKL. The CDR3 is 18 residues long. Trimming at V came to 3 bases and at J to 4 bases, leaving 12 bases not matched to a gene. The CDR3 coding sequence is TGCGCCAGCAGCCAGAGAGCTCTGGGACAGGGAACCACCGGGGAGCTGTTTTTT. It encodes CASSQRALGQGTTGELFF.

The J gene is TRBJ1-2, the V gene TRBV27; 8 bases align to TRBD1. CDR1 and CDR2 (germline): MNHEY, SMNVEV (reference sequence). V shed 0 bases, J shed 7 bases, and the junction held 1 base outside the gene matches. The CDR3 is 13 residues long. CDR3 bases: TGTGCCAGCAGTTTATCGGACAGGGCTGGCTACACCTTC. It encodes CASSLSDRAGYTF.

The chain is built from TRBV18 and TRBJ2-3, with a possible D match to TRBD2 (6 bases). The CDR3 totals 14 residues. Germline-derived CDR1 and CDR2 are KGHSH and LQKENI. Trimming cost V 3 bases and J 6 bases, with 13 bases left between them. For the CDR3, the DNA is TGTGCCAGCTCACCGCCAGGAGGGGTGGATACGCAGTATTTT. This translates into CASSPPGGVDTQYF.

The chain couples TRBV7-2 to TRBJ1-2; 9 bases align to TRBD1. The CDR3 runs 14 residues. Germline V CDR1 and CDR2: SGHTA, FQGNSA. The ends lost 5 bases at V and 6 bases at J; junction bases unmatched: 7. The CDR3 sequence: CASSVQGQGDGYTF. The CDR3 DNA sequence: TGTGCCAGCAGCGTTCAGGGACAGGGAGATGGCTACACCTTC.

The gene calls are TRBV19 and TRBJ1-1, with D tentatively TRBD1 (6 bases). V lost 5 bases, J lost 4 bases, and 20 bases lay in between. CDR1 LNHDA and CDR2 SQIVND come from the germline V gene (reference sequence). CDR3 length: 16 residues. For the CDR3, the DNA is TGTGCCAGTAGTGGAGTTGCTACAGGGATTGGCACTGAAGCTTTCTTT. Translating it yields CASSGVATGIGTEAFF.

For the CDR3, the DNA is TGCGCCAGCAGTGAGTCTCGAGTCACAGATACGCAGTATTTT. It specifies CASSESRVTDTQYF. V gene TRBV10-1 combines with J gene TRBJ2-3; D remains ambiguous. The CDR3 spans 14 residues. Germline lookup yields CDR1 WNHNN and CDR2 SYGVQD (reference sequence). Trimming shortened V by 0 bases and J by 2 bases, and 6 bases separated the two germline ends.

This clone was seen a few times. The chain is built from TRBV7-3 and TRBJ2-1; 10 bases are shared with TRBD2. Germline values: CDR1 SGHTA, CDR2 FQGTGA. The length of the CDR3 is 14 residues. The ends lost 5 bases at V and 8 bases at J; junction bases unmatched: 6. The CDR3 loop reads CASSASGGGYEQFF. CDR3 DNA: TGTGCCAGCAGCGCTAGCGGGGGTGGATATGAGCAGTTCTTC.

The chain employs TRBV5-4 and TRBJ2-5; TRBD2 aligns across 12 bases. CDR3 size: 17 residues. CDR1 and CDR2 (germline): SGHNT, YYREEE (reference sequence). J gave up 5 bases and V 4 bases, and 12 bases lay outside the gene matches. The chain's CDR3 is CASSPRGLAGPGETQYF. CDR3 nucleotides: TGTGCCAGCAGCCCGAGAGGACTAGCGGGGCCTGGGGAGACCCAGTACTTC.

The V and J genes are TRBV7-3 and TRBJ2-3, with 7 bases lining up with TRBD2. CDR1 and CDR2 from the germline V gene are SGHTA and FQGTGA. This CDR3 contains 13 residues. The trim removed 5 bases at V and 2 bases at J, leaving 1 base unmatched. CDR3 in amino acids: CASSRDYTDTQYF. The CDR3 bases are TGTGCCAGCAGCAGGGACTACACAGATACGCAGTATTTT.

CDR3 amino acids: CASSLAGQGKVSYEQYV. In DNA form, the CDR3 reads TGTGCCAGCAGTTTGGCTGGACAGGGCAAAGTCTCCTACGAGCAGTACGTC. V gene TRBV28 combines with J gene TRBJ2-7, with 8 bases aligning to TRBD1. The CDR3 runs 17 residues. CDR1 and CDR2 from the germline V gene are MDHEN and SYDVKM. The trim removed 3 bases at V and 0 bases at J, leaving 10 bases unmatched.

V gene TRBV9 combines with J gene TRBJ2-3; the D gene is possibly TRBD1 (5 bases). Trimming took off 3 bases at V and 4 bases at J, with 12 bases between the two ends. Germline lookup yields CDR1 SGDLS and CDR2 YYNGEE. The CDR3 is made up of 14 amino acids. CDR3 DNA: TGTGCCAGCAGCGCACGTTTAGGGGCAGATACGCAGTATTTT. This encodes CASSARLGADTQYF.

The V and J genes are TRBV6-1 and TRBJ2-7; D ambiguous. Deletions cut 3 bases from V and 6 bases from J, with 12 bases between. CDR3 size: 13 residues. Germline CDR1 MNHNS, CDR2 SASEGT. CDR3 coding DNA: TGTGCCAGCAGTGATTATTCTCGTCCCGAGCAGTACGTC. Amino acid sequence: CASSDYSRPEQYV.

The genes are TRBV11-2 and TRBJ2-1; perhaps TRBD2 as D (6 bases). This CDR3 has 16 residues. Per germline, CDR1 SGHAT and CDR2 FQNNGV. Trimming left V 2 bases short and J 0 bases short, with 11 bases between. CDR3 sequence (DNA): TGTGCCAGCAGCTTACTCCACGGGAGCTCCTACAATGAGCAGTTCTTC. Its protein is CASSLLHGSSYNEQFF.

V usage is TRBV7-8 and J usage is TRBJ1-2; TRBD1 agrees at 10 bases. This CDR3 has 15 amino acids. The V and J ends lost 5 bases and 4 bases, in that order; junction bases with no gene match: 7. Per germline, CDR1 SGHVS and CDR2 FQNEAQ. CDR3 DNA: TGTGCCAGCAGCATACGACAGGGGGCCGGCTATGGCTACACCTTC. Protein: CASSIRQGAGYGYTF.

The chain links TRBV11-2 to TRBJ1-3, with D unresolved. The germline V gene encodes CDR1 SGHAT and CDR2 FQNNGV. This CDR3 has 15 residues. Trimming pared 6 bases from V and 0 bases from J, leaving 12 bases between. The CDR3 protein is CASRTPRNSGNTIYF. DNA of the CDR3: TGTGCCAGCAGGACCCCGCGGAACTCTGGAAACACCATATATTTT.

The V and J genes are TRBV6-1 and TRBJ1-5; the match to TRBD1 covers 7 bases. The CDR3 length is 15 residues. J gave up 4 bases and V 1 base, and 4 bases lay outside the gene matches. Germline V gene sequence: CDR1 MNHNS, CDR2 SASEGT. This CDR3 reads CASSEGQGWNQPQHF. The CDR3 DNA reads TGTGCCAGCAGTGAAGGACAGGGCTGGAATCAGCCCCAGCATTTT.

V is TRBV2 and J is TRBJ2-2; tentative D call: TRBD2 (6 bases). V lost 3 bases and J lost 0, with 17 bases in between. The CDR3 length is 18 residues. Looked up from germline, CDR1 is SNHLY and CDR2 is FYNNEI. The CDR3: CASSETFHGTPNTGELFF. CDR3 nucleotides: TGTGCCAGCAGTGAGACGTTTCACGGGACTCCGAACACCGGGGAGCTGTTTTTT.

The table lists this clone with a count of one. The chain employs TRBV5-1 and TRBJ1-4; TRBD1 is a possible D gene (6 bases). CDR3 size: 13 residues. V lost 7 bases and J lost 8, with 15 bases in between. Germline V CDR1 and CDR2: SGHRS, YFSETQ. DNA for the CDR3: TGCGCCAGCCGACCAACAGGGAACGAAAAACTGTTTTTT. It yields the protein CASRPTGNEKLFF.

As concerns this clone: Its ends do not fully match the called genes, so a read error is possible. DNA of the CDR3: TGCCCCCCTCTCGTGGCGCAGTTCTTC. This sequence encodes CPPLVAQFF. This rearrangement joins TRBV10-3 to TRBJ2-1; D unresolved. Per germline, CDR1 ENHRY and CDR2 SYGVKD. The CDR3 sequence is 9 residues long.

The chain employs TRBV12-3 or TRBV12-4 and TRBJ2-7; 12 bases line up with TRBD1. Germline trimming cut 10 bases from V and 6 bases from J; bases unmatched to any gene: 4. The CDR3 extends over 12 amino acids. This CDR3 reads CATGQGAGEQYF. CDR3 in DNA: TGTGCCACGGGACAGGGGGCCGGCGAGCAGTACTTC.